The 17 T cell receptor beta chains below all came from one sample that was sequenced in a study of T cell clones after liver transplantation. Profiled with immunoSEQ multiplex PCR; TCRdb holds only in-frame clones, not every one. The top ten hold more than 0.85% of the sample, which has about 68,000 clones, about 92% seen once. Here the sequenced sample was CD4+ T cells from blood, taken about 27 months after liver transplant. The source of these receptors is a human patient who received a liver transplant. The graft donor may be the source of some T cells.

The chain is built from TRBV7-8 and TRBJ2-7; D might be TRBD1 (5 bases). The germline V gene encodes CDR1 SGHVS and CDR2 FQNEAQ. There are 16 residues in the CDR3. Trimming removed 3 bases at V and 1 base at J, with 16 bases between. CDR3 region: CASSLVGAVSSYEQYF. CDR3 bases: TGTGCCAGCAGCTTGGTAGGGGCGGTTTCATCCTACGAGCAGTACTTC.

This clone was seen just once. The chain has TRBV19 and TRBJ2-2; D is uncertain. CDR1 is LNHDA and CDR2 is SQIVND in the germline V gene (reference sequence). Trimming took off 3 bases at V and 5 bases at J, with 10 bases between the two ends. The CDR3 has 14 amino acids. The DNA for the CDR3 is TGTGCCAGTAGTATGCCGAAGAGTACCGGGGAGCTGTTTTTT. Translating it yields CASSMPKSTGELFF.

This chain connects TRBV5-4 to TRBJ1-2; D ambiguous. V lost 3 bases and J 5 bases, leaving 14 bases between the germline ends. The CDR3 spans 14 residues. Germline V gene lookup returns CDR1 SGHNT and CDR2 YYREEE (reference sequence). The CDR3 reads CASSSHIPGYGYTF. CDR3 sequence (DNA): TGTGCCAGCAGCTCCCACATACCGGGATATGGCTACACCTTC.

The CDR3: CASSLDSRTEAFF. In DNA, the CDR3 is TGTGCCAGCAGCCTCGACAGTCGGACTGAAGCTTTCTTT. V is TRBV6-6 and J is TRBJ1-1, with a possible D match to TRBD1 (5 bases). The CDR3 loop spans 13 amino acids. Germline-derived CDR1 and CDR2 are MNHNY and SVGAGI (reference sequence). V lost 6 bases to trimming and J lost 5 bases, with 13 bases between them.

This chain connects TRBV5-4 to TRBJ1-2, with TRBD1 matching 8 bases. The CDR3 is 14 residues long. Germline V gene data show CDR1 as SGHNT and CDR2 as YYREEE (reference sequence). Unmatched junction bases numbered 11, after V lost 5 bases and J lost 8 bases. The CDR3 DNA sequence: TGTGCCAGCAGGGCTATCGGACAGGGTAAGGGCTACACCTTC. It specifies CASRAIGQGKGYTF.

The V call is TRBV4-3, the J call TRBJ2-3; 7 bases align to TRBD2. V gave up 2 bases and J gave up 1 base; unmatched junction bases: 0. This CDR3 is 14 amino acids long. Germline lookup yields CDR1 LGHNA and CDR2 YSLEER. The CDR3 nucleotides are TGCGCCAGCAGCCAACGGGGGGGCACAGATACGCAGTATTTT. This sequence encodes CASSQRGGTDTQYF.

This clone was counted only a few times. The rearrangement links TRBV10-2 to TRBJ2-3; D ambiguous. CDR1 and CDR2 from the germline V gene are WSHSY and SAAADI. Trimming removed 5 bases at V and 4 bases at J, with 10 bases between. This CDR3 spans 13 amino acids. In nucleotides, the CDR3 is TGCGCCAGCAGTCGAGACCTGGCAGATACGCAGTATTTT. Amino acid sequence: CASSRDLADTQYF.

J is TRBJ2-2 and V is TRBV20-1; D is possibly TRBD1 (6 bases). V lost 6 bases, J lost 6 bases, and 8 bases lay in between. The CDR3 extends over 11 amino acids. Germline V gene data show CDR1 as DFQATT and CDR2 as SNEGSKA (reference sequence). In DNA, the CDR3 is TGCAGTGCAAGGGGGTCCGGGGAGCTGTTTTTT. It yields the protein CSARGSGELFF.

J is TRBJ2-3 and V is TRBV15; 7 positions match TRBD1. The CDR3 has 15 amino acids. Germline CDR1 is LNHNV and CDR2 is YYDKDF (reference sequence). V lost 5 bases, J lost 3 bases, and 8 bases stayed unmatched. The CDR3 loop is CATSRGGRGTDTQYF. As DNA, the CDR3 is TGTGCCACCAGCCGAGGGGGCAGGGGTACAGATACGCAGTATTTT.

The genes are TRBV19 and TRBJ1-2; TRBD1 might be the D (5 bases). Germline CDR1 and CDR2: LNHDA and SQIVND (reference sequence). V lost 1 base and J lost 6, with 18 bases in between. This CDR3 comprises 16 residues. The CDR3 region has the DNA TGTGCCAGTAGTATAGCCCTCCAGGGAAGTCCTGATGGCTACACCTTC. Residues: CASSIALQGSPDGYTF.

J is TRBJ2-3 and V is TRBV6-1; D possibly uses TRBD1 or TRBD2 (5 bases each). V was clipped by 3 bases and J by 6 bases, with 7 bases between them. Germline CDR1 MNHNS, CDR2 SASEGT. The CDR3 has 12 residues. CDR3 loop: CASSEGVDTQYF. In DNA, the CDR3 is TGTGCCAGCAGTGAGGGGGTGGATACGCAGTATTTT.

The chain employs TRBV7-2 and TRBJ2-5; D unclear. V was clipped by 1 base and J by 4 bases, with 7 bases between them. Germline CDR1 is SGHTA and CDR2 is FQGNSA. CDR3 size: 13 residues. The CDR3 bases are TGTGCCAGCAGCTTAGTTTATGGAGAGACCCAGTACTTC. Translation gives CASSLVYGETQYF.

This clone was picked up one time. This chain links TRBV25-1 with TRBJ1-3; weak D call: TRBD1 (5 bases). The germline gives CDR1 MGHDK, CDR2 SYGVNS. Trimming took 7 bases from V and 6 from J, leaving 10 bases between them. The CDR3 extends over 12 amino acids. The CDR3 DNA is TGTGCCAGCACCCAAGGGGAAAACACCATATATTTT. The encoded protein is CASTQGENTIYF.

V gene TRBV7-2 combines with J gene TRBJ2-1; 9 nucleotides agree with TRBD2. The germline CDR1 and CDR2 sequences are SGHTA and FQGNSA. J was trimmed by 2 bases and V by 3 bases; bases with no gene match: 2. The CDR3 consists of 15 residues. CDR3 in amino acids: CASSFSSGTYNEQFF. The CDR3 coding sequence is TGTGCCAGCAGCTTTTCTAGCGGGACCTACAATGAGCAGTTCTTC.

A note on this clone: Other nucleotide sequences in the sample specify the same CDR3. The gene calls are TRBV11-3 and TRBJ2-1, with D tentatively TRBD2 (6 bases). The V and J ends lost 0 bases and 1 base respectively, with 7 bases between them. The CDR3 length is 15 residues. The germline CDR1 and CDR2 sequences are SGHNT and YENEEA. CDR3 residues: CASSLDGSSYNEQFF. The DNA of the CDR3 is TGTGCCAGCAGCTTAGACGGGAGTTCCTACAATGAGCAGTTCTTC.

V usage is TRBV5-1 and J usage is TRBJ2-7; 8 bases fit TRBD2. V lost 1 base, J lost 3 bases, and 3 bases stayed unmatched. The CDR3 extends over 14 amino acids. In germline, CDR1 is SGHRS, CDR2 YFSETQ. DNA for the CDR3: TGCGCCAGCAGCTTGCGGGGGGGATTCTACGAGCAGTACTTC. Its protein product is CASSLRGGFYEQYF.

The J gene is TRBJ2-6, the V gene TRBV9, with TRBD2 matching 7 bases. Germline loops: CDR1 SGDLS, CDR2 YYNGEE. The CDR3 is 15 residues long. Germline trimming cut 3 bases from V and 3 bases from J; bases unmatched to any gene: 3. CDR3 in amino acids: CASSGAGVGANVLTF. The CDR3 region has the DNA TGTGCCAGCAGCGGTGCGGGGGTTGGGGCCAACGTCCTGACTTTC.